This TCR beta chain emerged from a study of CXCR3-negative and CXCR3-positive naive CD8 T cells. General study points: CXCR3-negative naive cells had less hydrophobic TRB CDR3s than did CXCR3-positive naive cells. Because surface CD5 did not distinguish the naive subsets, TCR strength was inferred from TRB CDR3 properties. The study found CXCR3 expression partially decreased after cryopreservation and ran most assays on fresh PBMCs. Whereas both naive subsets had comparably high diversity, memory CD8+ cells had much lower diversity.

As regards this clonotype: Its antigen is undetermined.

UMI labels and 5' RACE were used to prepare the TRB cDNA libraries. Following a re-call of the 5' RACE reads, TCRdb has one entry per CDR3 protein and lacks DNA. Seen in this sample are about 90,000 distinct CDR3 sequences; the ten most common clones hold around 1%. The TCR was taken from a human donor in good health. Some clones in this sample may be carry-over from other donors' samples. Sequenced material: naive CXCR3- CD8+ T cells from blood. Sample subset: CD45RO-CCR7+CD27+CD95- naive CD8+ T cells lacking CXCR3 (TNR3-).

The CDR3 sequence is CSVESPGTAEYEQYF. This chain connects TRBV29-1 to TRBJ2-7; as DNA is missing, the TRBD1 call by TCRdb cannot be tested. CDR1 and CDR2 (germline): SQVTM, ANQGSEA. The CDR3 loop spans 15 amino acids.